Many counts were recorded for the clone carrying this TCR beta chain. Antigen: not known. Amplified material comprised TCR beta CDR3 regions derived from RNA transcripts. HTBI primers primed a first-round RT-PCR, and a second-round multiplex PCR followed. MiXCR, run by TCRdb on the multiplex PCR reads, gives a single entry per CDR3 protein. The sample yields roughly 480,000 distinct CDR3 sequences, 13% to 15% seen once. The record originates from a study of Graves' ophthalmopathy and Graves' hyperthyroidism. The wider study: The collection of peripheral blood took place at initial diagnosis, before any treatment.

The study excluded patients with other autoimmune diseases, uncontrolled infections, pregnancy or lactation. Orbital computed tomography, together with clinical symptoms, serum thyroxine, TRAb and thyroid ultrasound, was used for diagnosis. Study results and limitations: Blood repertoires reportedly contained most expanded thyroid clonotypes above 0.001 frequency.

This clonotype originated in a woman under 40 with Graves' ophthalmopathy. The sequencing input was blood.

CDR3 residues: CASSVKGAATGELFF. Written as DNA, the CDR3 is TGTGCCAGCAGCGTTAAGGGGGCGGCCACCGGGGAGCTGTTTTTT. The chain carries TRBV9 and TRBJ2-2, with 7 bases aligning to TRBD1. The J segment lost 4 bases and the V segment lost 2 bases, leaving 5 bases of the junction unmatched. CDR3 length: 15 residues. The V gene's germline CDR1 is SGDLS and CDR2 YYNGEE. The full variable domain, with the rest looked up from reference TRBV9 and TRBJ2-2, is DSGVTQTPKHLITATGQRVTLRCSPRSGDLSVYWYQQSLDQGLQFLIQYYNGEERAKGNILERFSAQQFPDLHSELNLSSLELGDSALYFCASSVKGAATGELFFGEGSRLTVL.